The clone carrying this TCR beta chain was seen a few times. Its target is unknown. One entry per CDR3 protein, called by TCRdb with MiXCR from the RT-PCR reads. This table has around 500,000 distinct CDR3 sequences, 10% to 11% appearing once. This sample was taken from a study of response to subunit inactivated influenza vaccine. The trim removed 5 bases at V and 9 bases at J, leaving 15 bases unmatched. The length of the CDR3 is 16 residues. General study findings and limits: Few additional T cells are recruited per seasonal influenza vaccination, authors suggested.

This specimen consisted of PBMCs from blood, obtained roughly 6 weeks after vaccination. The chain couples TRBV12-3 or TRBV12-4 to TRBJ2-1; TRBD2 matches at 8 bases. This TCR came from a man aged 50-60 years who received an inactivated influenza vaccine. The CDR3 loop reads CASSTARLSGGIEQFF. CDR3 coding DNA: TGTGCCAGCAGTACCGCCCGCCTCTCGGGAGGGATTGAGCAGTTCTTC.